The rows below give T cell receptor beta chains drawn from one sample of a study of blood T cell repertoires in COVID-19. Measured with immunoSEQ multiplex PCR; TCRdb has only the in-frame clones, and not every one. The sample yields around 260,000 clones, around 86% seen once. Specimen: peripheral blood. The receptors come from a woman in her 40s who had recovered from COVID-19. Each CDR3 is given with its conserved first and last residue. The D gene is left open where the match is weak. Only part of the rows carry a size: once, few, many, or a class if the clone is expanded.

clone size | J gene | D gene | V gene | CDR3 protein | CDR3 DNA
NA | TRBJ2-1 | NA | TRBV11-2 | CASSYGQGGTGVNEQFF | TGTGCCAGCAGCTACGGCCAAGGCGGGACGGGGGTGAATGAGCAGTTCTTC
NA | TRBJ2-2 | TRBD2 | TRBV19 | CASRPSGTNTGELFF | TGTGCCAGTAGGCCGAGCGGGACGAACACCGGGGAGCTGTTTTTT
once | TRBJ1-1 | TRBD1 | TRBV28 | CAHPVLGQGDTEAFF | TGTGCCCATCCTGTTCTGGGACAGGGGGACACTGAAGCTTTCTTT
NA | TRBJ2-7 | TRBD1 | TRBV2 | CASRWDRMYEQYF | TGTGCCAGCAGGTGGGACAGGATGTACGAGCAGTACTTC
NA | TRBJ2-1 | TRBD2 | TRBV27 | CASSLGLAGGFSYNEQFF | TGTGCCAGCAGTCTTGGACTAGCGGGAGGGTTCTCCTACAATGAGCAGTTCTTC
once | TRBJ2-3 | TRBD2 | TRBV4-1 | CASSQDLAGRPDTQYF | TGCGCCAGCAGCCAAGACCTAGCGGGACGGCCAGATACGCAGTATTTT
NA | TRBJ2-1 | TRBD2 | TRBV7-2 | CASGQAGAYNEQFF | TGTGCCAGCGGCCAAGCGGGAGCCTACAATGAGCAGTTCTTC
NA | TRBJ1-2 | NA | TRBV7-9 | CASSPPQGYGYTF | TGTGCCAGCAGCCCACCACAGGGATATGGCTACACCTTC
NA | TRBJ1-4 | TRBD1 | TRBV25-1 | CASSEGQDEKLFF | TGTGCCAGCAGTGAAGGACAGGATGAAAAACTGTTTTTT
NA | TRBJ1-1 | TRBD1 | TRBV28 | CASSSGQANTEAFF | TGTGCCAGCAGTTCGGGACAGGCTAACACTGAAGCTTTCTTT
NA | TRBJ2-3 | NA | TRBV7-3 | CASAPGQSTDTQYF | TGTGCCAGCGCCCCGGGACAAAGCACAGATACGCAGTATTTT
NA | TRBJ2-1 | TRBD2 | TRBV6-4 | CASSIIAGAGEQFF | TGTGCCAGCAGTATAATAGCGGGAGCTGGTGAGCAGTTCTTC
NA | TRBJ1-5 | NA | TRBV7-2 | CASSVTENQPQHF | TGTGCCAGCAGCGTTACAGAGAATCAGCCCCAGCATTTT
NA | TRBJ2-7 | NA | TRBV3-1/TRBV3-2 | CASSPRPGEYEQYF | TGTGCCAGCAGCCCTCGTCCAGGGGAATACGAGCAGTACTTC
few | TRBJ2-5 | TRBD2 | TRBV13 | CASSLGLAGGETQYF | TGTGCCAGCAGCTTAGGACTAGCGGGAGGGGAGACCCAGTACTTC
NA | TRBJ2-7 | NA | TRBV6-5 | CASSDSGNPYEQYF | TGTGCCAGCAGTGACTCCGGGAACCCCTACGAGCAGTACTTC
NA | TRBJ2-7 | NA | TRBV28 | CASSPDSPGEDYEQYF | TGTGCCAGCAGTCCAGACAGTCCGGGGGAAGACTACGAGCAGTACTTC
NA | TRBJ2-1 | NA | TRBV7-6 | CASSWRASSYNEQFF | TGTGCCAGCAGCTGGAGGGCCAGCTCCTACAATGAGCAGTTCTTC
NA | TRBJ2-7 | TRBD1 | TRBV7-8 | CASNLDRSYEQYF | TGTGCCAGCAACCTGGACAGGTCCTACGAGCAGTACTTC
NA | TRBJ2-7 | TRBD2 | TRBV30 | CAWTVVAGGEEQYF | TGTGCCTGGACCGTTGTAGCGGGAGGGGAAGAGCAGTACTTC
NA | TRBJ2-7 | NA | TRBV27 | CASSRQEDYEQYF | TGTGCCAGCAGTCGGCAGGAAGACTACGAGCAGTACTTC
NA | TRBJ1-6 | NA | TRBV24-1 | CAVFTDQGGSPLHF | TGTGCCGTATTCACCGACCAGGGCGGTTCACCCCTCCACTTT
NA | TRBJ2-7 | NA | TRBV11-2 | CASSPRGSPYEQYF | TGTGCCAGCAGCCCCCGGGGGTCCCCCTACGAGCAGTACTTC
once | TRBJ2-4 | NA | TRBV10-3 | CAISAGVAKNIQYF | TGTGCCATCAGTGCCGGTGTTGCCAAAAACATTCAGTACTTC
few | TRBJ2-1 | NA | TRBV18 | CASSPPGQTYNEQFF | TGTGCCAGCTCACCCCCGGGACAAACCTACAATGAGCAGTTCTTC
NA | TRBJ2-1 | NA | TRBV10-2 | CASRSSEGEFF | TGCGCCAGCAGATCTAGCGAAGGGGAGTTCTTC
NA | TRBJ2-4 | NA | TRBV6-1 | CASSEAGGLNIQYF | TGTGCCAGCAGTGAAGCGGGAGGACTAAACATTCAGTACTTC
NA | TRBJ2-1 | TRBD1 | TRBV11-3 | CASSLPVGQGWNEQFF | TGTGCCAGCAGCTTGCCGGTGGGACAGGGGTGGAATGAGCAGTTCTTC
NA | TRBJ2-7 | TRBD2 | TRBV6-2/TRBV6-3 | CASSYRTSGSGLYEQYF | TGTGCCAGCAGTTACCGGACTAGCGGGAGCGGTTTATACGAGCAGTACTTC
once | TRBJ1-5 | NA | TRBV7-3 | CASSLVGGQPQHF | TGTGCCAGCAGCTTAGTGGGGGGACAGCCCCAGCATTTT
NA | TRBJ2-1 | NA | TRBV6-5 | CASSWGGGGREQFF | TGTGCCAGCAGTTGGGGGGGCGGCGGGCGGGAGCAGTTCTTC
NA | TRBJ1-2 | TRBD1 | TRBV28 | CASSLKDRDGDYGYTF | TGTGCCAGCAGTCTCAAAGACAGGGATGGAGATTATGGCTACACCTTC
NA | TRBJ2-5 | NA | TRBV9 | CASSVGAQGRETQYF | TGTGCCAGCAGCGTAGGAGCACAGGGGAGGGAGACCCAGTACTTC
NA | TRBJ1-1 | NA | TRBV7-2 | CASSTGNANTEAFF | TGTGCCAGCAGCACGGGGAATGCGAACACTGAAGCTTTCTTT
NA | TRBJ2-2 | TRBD2 | TRBV11-2 | CASSFSGSEAGELFF | TGTGCCAGCAGCTTTAGCGGGAGTGAAGCCGGGGAGCTGTTTTTT
once | TRBJ2-5 | NA | TRBV30 | CAWTGGEETQYF | TGTGCCTGGACGGGCGGGGAAGAGACCCAGTACTTC
NA | TRBJ1-4 | TRBD1 | TRBV7-2 | CASSLAFDRGSEKLFF | TGTGCCAGCAGCTTAGCTTTCGACAGGGGATCAGAAAAACTGTTTTTT
NA | TRBJ1-2 | NA | TRBV7-9 | CASSLDRGSYTF | TGTGCCAGCAGCTTAGATCGGGGGAGCTACACCTTC
NA | TRBJ2-7 | NA | TRBV5-1 | CASSLVTGYEQYF | TGCGCCAGCAGCTTGGTTACGGGGTACGAGCAGTACTTC
NA | TRBJ1-1 | NA | TRBV6-6 | CASSYPARGNTEAFF | TGTGCCAGCAGTTATCCGGCGCGGGGGAACACTGAAGCTTTCTTT
NA | TRBJ2-2 | TRBD1 | TRBV5-1 | CASSLRQTGGLGTGELFF | TGCGCCAGCAGCTTGAGACAGACAGGGGGCTTGGGAACCGGGGAGCTGTTTTTT
NA | TRBJ1-5 | NA | TRBV19 | CASSIDLRQPQHF | TGTGCCAGTAGTATTGATCTGAGACAGCCCCAGCATTTT
once | TRBJ2-3 | NA | TRBV5-1 | CASSLVADTDTQYF | TGCGCCAGCAGCTTGGTAGCTGACACAGATACGCAGTATTTT
once | TRBJ2-7 | NA | TRBV3-1/TRBV3-2 | CASSQASGPYEQYF | TGTGCCAGCAGCCAGGCGTCAGGGCCTTACGAGCAGTACTTC
NA | TRBJ2-1 | NA | TRBV21-1 | CPMECGHEQFF | TGTCCCATGGAGTGTGGCCATGAGCAGTTCTTC
NA | TRBJ2-7 | TRBD2 | TRBV5-1 | CASSLGLAGGDEQYF | TGCGCCAGCAGCTTGGGACTAGCGGGAGGAGACGAGCAGTACTTC
NA | TRBJ2-7 | TRBD2 | TRBV10-3 | CAISQGGGRTGEQYF | TGTGCCATCAGCCAGGGAGGCGGGAGAACGGGCGAGCAGTACTTC
NA | TRBJ2-1 | NA | TRBV15 | CATSRDRGSSYNEQFF | TGTGCCACCAGCAGAGATCGAGGGAGCTCCTACAATGAGCAGTTCTTC
NA | TRBJ2-3 | TRBD1 | TRBV3-1/TRBV3-2 | CASSLQGLSTDTQYF | TGTGCCAGCAGCTTACAGGGGCTTAGCACAGATACGCAGTATTTT
NA | TRBJ2-3 | TRBD2 | TRBV6-5 | CASARLAGLPDTQYF | TGTGCCAGCGCTCGACTAGCGGGACTACCAGATACGCAGTATTTT
NA | TRBJ2-3 | TRBD1 | TRBV30 | CAWKQGAGEDTQYF | TGTGCCTGGAAGCAGGGGGCTGGGGAAGATACGCAGTATTTT
NA | TRBJ1-6 | NA | TRBV21-1 | CARTEPGENNSPLHF | TGTGCCAGAACAGAGCCGGGGGAAAATAATTCACCCCTCCACTTT
NA | TRBJ2-5 | TRBD2 | TRBV7-8 | CASSLGVGGRASETQYF | TGTGCCAGCAGCTTAGGGGTAGGCGGGAGGGCCTCGGAGACCCAGTACTTC
NA | TRBJ1-4 | NA | TRBV4-1 | CASSHWRGEKLFF | TGCGCCAGCAGCCATTGGAGGGGTGAAAAACTGTTTTTT
NA | TRBJ2-7 | NA | TRBV30 | CAWASQAEGTYEQYF | TGTGCCTGGGCCTCCCAGGCGGAGGGAACCTACGAGCAGTACTTC